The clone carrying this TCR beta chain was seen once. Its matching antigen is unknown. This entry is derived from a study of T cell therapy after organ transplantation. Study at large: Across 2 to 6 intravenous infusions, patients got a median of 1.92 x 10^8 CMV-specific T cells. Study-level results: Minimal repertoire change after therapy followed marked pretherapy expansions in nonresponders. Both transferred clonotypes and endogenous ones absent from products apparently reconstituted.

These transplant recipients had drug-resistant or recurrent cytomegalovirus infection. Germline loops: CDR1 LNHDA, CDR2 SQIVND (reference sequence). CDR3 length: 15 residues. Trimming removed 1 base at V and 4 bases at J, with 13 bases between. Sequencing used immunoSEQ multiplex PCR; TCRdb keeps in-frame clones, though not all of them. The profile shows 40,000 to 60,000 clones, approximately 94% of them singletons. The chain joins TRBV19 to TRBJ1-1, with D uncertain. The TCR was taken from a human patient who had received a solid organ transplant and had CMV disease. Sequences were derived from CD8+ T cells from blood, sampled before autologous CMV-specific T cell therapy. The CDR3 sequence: CASSIGSGSGTEAFF. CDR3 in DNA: TGTGCCAGTAGTATAGGCTCGGGGAGCGGCACTGAAGCTTTCTTT.